This entry lists 19 T cell receptor beta chains sequenced from one sample in a study of T cells in Graves' hyperthyroidism and ophthalmopathy. The TCR beta CDR3 regions underwent amplification using RNA transcripts as the source. HTBI primers were employed in a first-round RT-PCR of the TCR CDR3. TCRdb independently ran MiXCR on the multiplex PCR reads; one entry per CDR3 protein. The sample lists hundreds of thousands of distinct CDR3 sequences, about 14% occurring once. Sequenced: blood. The receptors derive from a woman between 50 and 59 years old with Graves' ophthalmopathy.

Ten or more counts support this clonotype. V and J are TRBV7-9 and TRBJ2-1; D remains ambiguous. V lost 1 base, J lost 6 bases, and 7 bases lay in between. The germline CDR1 and CDR2 sequences are SEHNR and FQNEAQ (reference sequence). The CDR3 is 13 amino acids. In nucleotides, the CDR3 is TGTGCCAGCAGCTTAGTGTCCCTCAATGAGCAGTTCTTC. Translated, it gives CASSLVSLNEQFF.

Ten or more counts support this clonotype. The chain couples TRBV7-9 to TRBJ2-7; 9 nucleotides agree with TRBD2. Germline V gives CDR1 SEHNR, CDR2 FQNEAQ (reference sequence). The CDR3 extends over 14 amino acids. J lost 2 bases, V lost 6 bases, and 5 bases had no gene match. CDR3 coding DNA: TGTGCCAGCAGTCGTAGCGGGAGCCCCTACGAGCAGTACTTC. This sequence encodes CASSRSGSPYEQYF.

The genes are TRBV25-1 and TRBJ2-7, with TRBD2 as a possible D gene (5 bases). V was pared by 6 bases and J by 3 bases, with 12 bases between. Germline assignment: CDR1 MGHDK and CDR2 SYGVNS. This CDR3 contains 13 residues. CDR3 nucleotides: TGTGCCAGCAGCCACGGGGTTCTCTACGAGCAGTACTTC. Translating it yields CASSHGVLYEQYF.

This clonotype was counted many times. This rearrangement joins TRBV20-1 to TRBJ2-7, with 9 bases lining up with TRBD1. V dropped 5 bases and J dropped 1; count of bases not matched to a gene: 9. The CDR3 extends over 15 amino acids. In germline, CDR1 is DFQATT, CDR2 SNEGSKA (reference sequence). The CDR3 region has the DNA TGCAGTGCTTCCCCGGGACAGGGTGCTTCCTACGAGCAGTACTTC. Residues: CSASPGQGASYEQYF.

This sequence joins TRBV27 and TRBJ2-7; a weak D match, TRBD2 (6 bases). Per the germline V gene, CDR1 is MNHEY and CDR2 is SMNVEV (reference sequence). The CDR3 length is 14 residues. V was cut by 7 bases and J by 4 bases, with 17 bases left in between. The CDR3 is CASTPTRGEYEQYF. The DNA for the CDR3 is TGTGCCAGCACCCCGACTCGCGGGGAGTACGAGCAGTACTTC.

This clonotype has at least ten counts. The chain uses TRBV15 and TRBJ2-3, with 12 bases aligning to TRBD2. CDR1 and CDR2 (germline): LNHNV, YYDKDF (reference sequence). The length of the CDR3 is 19 residues. V was pared by 0 bases and J by 0 bases, with 7 bases of the junction left unmatched. The CDR3 region has the DNA TGTGCCACCAGCAGAGATCTAGCGGGAGGGCAACCGAGCACAGATACGCAGTATTTT. Translating it yields CATSRDLAGGQPSTDTQYF.

This clonotype was seen ten or more times. This chain uses TRBV18 with TRBJ2-3, with a tentative D call TRBD1 (6 bases). The CDR3 extends over 14 amino acids. V shed 3 bases and J shed 6 bases, with 13 bases lying between them. Per germline, CDR1 KGHSH and CDR2 LQKENI. CDR3 sequence: CASSPLQGFDTQYF. The CDR3 DNA follows: TGTGCCAGCTCACCGTTGCAGGGGTTCGATACGCAGTATTTT.

As DNA, the CDR3 is TGTGCCAGCAGTTTACGAGGTAGCGGGAGGGCCGGGAACACCGGGGAGCTGTTTTTT. This sequence encodes CASSLRGSGRAGNTGELFF. V gene TRBV6-1 combines with J gene TRBJ2-2, with TRBD2 matching 11 bases. From germline, CDR1 is MNHNS and CDR2 SASEGT. There are 19 residues in the CDR3. J was trimmed by 1 base and V by 5 bases; bases with no gene match: 12.

Remarks on this clonotype: A read error may explain this, as a much larger clone is one base away. The chain carries TRBV5-1 and TRBJ2-7; TRBD2 matches at 8 bases. CDR1 and CDR2 (germline): SGHRS, YFSETQ. The length of the CDR3 is 17 residues. The CDR3 nucleotides are TGCGCCAGCAGCGTGGAAAGGACTAGCCGGAGCTCCTGCGAGCAGTACTTC. Translated: CASSVERTSRSSCEQYF.

This clonotype was observed at least ten times. The chain joins TRBV7-2 to TRBJ2-2; D may be TRBD1 (5 bases). The germline V and J ends were trimmed by 2 bases and 7 bases, with 14 bases remaining between them. This CDR3 region has 15 residues. CDR1 and CDR2 (germline): SGHTA, FQGNSA. The DNA for the CDR3 is TGTGCCAGCAGCTTATGGGCAGGGTTGGGCGGGGAGCTGTTTTTT. The encoded protein is CASSLWAGLGGELFF.

This clonotype appeared many times. The rearrangement joins TRBV20-1 to TRBJ1-2; unclear D gene. V lost 3 bases, J lost 6 bases, and 8 bases lay in between. The CDR3 length is 11 residues. Looked up from germline, CDR1 is DFQATT and CDR2 is SNEGSKA (reference sequence). DNA of the CDR3: TGCAGTGCTAGTGCCGGGAATGGCTACACCTTC. It yields the protein CSASAGNGYTF.

This clonotype appeared many times. J is TRBJ1-5 and V is TRBV7-2; a possible D gene is TRBD1 (5 bases). The ends were cut back, 6 bases at V and 2 bases at J, with 14 bases in the middle. Germline assignment: CDR1 SGHTA and CDR2 FQGNSA. CDR3 length: 15 amino acids. This CDR3 reads CASSSGGEGNQPQHF. DNA for the CDR3: TGTGCCAGCAGTTCTGGGGGGGAGGGCAATCAGCCCCAGCATTTT.

This clonotype appeared many times. The rearrangement links TRBV5-1 to TRBJ2-1; 9 bases are shared with TRBD2. The CDR3 totals 15 residues. V lost 7 bases to trimming and J lost 6 bases; unmatched junction nucleotides: 11. The V gene's germline CDR1 is SGHRS and CDR2 YFSETQ. The CDR3 nucleotides read TGCGCCAGCCGCCCCCTGGGCGGGAGGGCCAATGAGCAGTTCTTC. Amino acids: CASRPLGGRANEQFF.

This clonotype was seen a handful of times. The gene calls are TRBV18 and TRBJ1-1; no firm D call. From germline, CDR1 is KGHSH and CDR2 LQKENI. The V gene lost 2 bases and the J gene lost 11 bases, with 12 bases spanning the gap. The CDR3 contains 12 residues. CDR3 amino acids: CASSPESIEAFF. The DNA of the CDR3 is TGTGCCAGCTCACCAGAGTCTATTGAGGCTTTCTTT.

This clonotype has a handful of counts. This rearrangement joins TRBV13 to TRBJ2-1; 11 bases are a match to TRBD2. CDR1 and CDR2 (germline): PRHDT, FYEKMQ (reference sequence). This CDR3 has 15 residues. V shed 5 bases and J 9 bases; nucleotides not matched to a gene: 9. CDR3 amino acids: CASSETSGSLVEQFF. CDR3 DNA sequence: TGTGCCAGCAGCGAAACTAGCGGGAGTTTGGTTGAGCAGTTCTTC.

The sample holds many counts of this clonotype. The V call is TRBV9, the J call TRBJ1-5; no clear D. V was pared by 0 bases and J by 0 bases, with 7 bases between. Germline V gene sequence: CDR1 SGDLS, CDR2 YYNGEE. The CDR3 totals 15 residues. CDR3 nucleotides: TGTGCCAGCAGCGTAGGTGGGGATAGCAATCAGCCCCAGCATTTT. It is translated as CASSVGGDSNQPQHF.

This clonotype was found many times. The chain is built from TRBV29-1 and TRBJ2-7; D possibly corresponds to TRBD1 (6 bases). This CDR3 has 15 residues. Germline V gene lookup returns CDR1 SQVTM and CDR2 ANQGSEA. V was trimmed by 6 bases and J by 2 bases, leaving 20 bases between them. DNA of the CDR3: TGCAGCGTCACGTCTCTTCCCGGGACAACCTACGAGCAGTACTTC. Translation: CSVTSLPGTTYEQYF.

This clonotype was recorded a few times. The chain is built from TRBV7-6 and TRBJ2-2, with D possibly TRBD1 on 5 matching bases. The V end was cut by 3 bases, the J end by 6 bases, with 11 bases between. Germline V gene sequence: CDR1 SGHVS, CDR2 FNYEAQ. This CDR3 contains 14 residues. For the CDR3, the DNA is TGTGCCAGCAGCTTGATTTCAGGGTCCGGGGAGCTGTTTTTT. Encoded protein: CASSLISGSGELFF.

This clonotype appeared many times. The chain recombines TRBV27 with TRBJ2-3; 13 bases agree with TRBD2. J gave up 0 bases and V 3 bases, and 12 bases lay outside the gene matches. From germline, CDR1 is MNHEY and CDR2 SMNVEV (reference sequence). The length of the CDR3 is 20 residues. CDR3 coding DNA: TGTGCCAGCAGTTTTAGCGGGACTAGCGGGACACTTTCTAGCACAGATACGCAGTATTTT. Its protein product is CASSFSGTSGTLSSTDTQYF.